A selection of T cell receptor beta chains follows, all from one sample in a study of blood T cell repertoires in COVID-19. TCRdb keeps only in-frame clones here, not all; method: immunoSEQ multiplex PCR. The sample holds more than 60,000 clones, around 80% seen once. Sequencing input: peripheral blood. Receptors originate from a man in his sixties with acute or convalescent COVID-19. Both conserved end residues are part of each CDR3. D genes are given only for firm matches. Size is omitted from some rows. Given values are once, few, many or a class for expanded clones.

CDR3aa: CSASPRTEAFF
CDR3nt: TGCAGTGCTAGCCCTAGGACTGAAGCTTTCTTT
d_gene: .
abundance: .
j_gene: TRBJ1-1
v_gene: TRBV20-1

CDR3aa: CASSYAGNGGYTF
CDR3nt: TGTGCCAGCAGTTACGCAGGGAATGGGGGCTACACCTTC
d_gene: .
abundance: .
j_gene: TRBJ1-2
v_gene: TRBV6-5

CDR3aa: CATSPRQGRNEQFF
CDR3nt: TGTGCCACCAGTCCGAGACAGGGTAGGAATGAGCAGTTCTTC
d_gene: TRBD1
abundance: .
j_gene: TRBJ2-1
v_gene: TRBV24-1

CDR3aa: CASSSGLAGVDTQYF
CDR3nt: TGTGCCAGCAGCTCCGGTCTAGCGGGGGTTGATACGCAGTATTTT
d_gene: TRBD2
abundance: .
j_gene: TRBJ2-3
v_gene: TRBV11-3

CDR3aa: CASSSRSGNTIYF
CDR3nt: TGTGCCAGCAGTTCCCGGTCTGGAAACACCATATATTTT
d_gene: .
abundance: .
j_gene: TRBJ1-3
v_gene: TRBV6-2/TRBV6-3

CDR3aa: CASSGLAGESGELFF
CDR3nt: TGTGCCAGCTCCGGACTAGCGGGAGAGTCCGGGGAGCTGTTTTTT
d_gene: TRBD2
abundance: .
j_gene: TRBJ2-2
v_gene: TRBV18

CDR3aa: CASSWDRGRQPQHF
CDR3nt: TGTGCCAGCAGCTGGGACAGGGGACGTCAGCCCCAGCATTTT
d_gene: .
abundance: .
j_gene: TRBJ1-5
v_gene: TRBV21-1

CDR3aa: CASSPSGSGNTIYF
CDR3nt: TGTGCCAGCAGTCCGTCGGGCTCTGGAAACACCATATATTTT
d_gene: .
abundance: .
j_gene: TRBJ1-3
v_gene: TRBV28

CDR3aa: CASSDTGSGELFF
CDR3nt: TGTGCCAGCAGTGACACAGGGTCCGGGGAGCTGTTTTTT
d_gene: .
abundance: .
j_gene: TRBJ2-2
v_gene: TRBV12-3/TRBV12-4

CDR3aa: CASSLGGGDYGYTF
CDR3nt: TGTGCCAGCAGCTTAGGTGGGGGCGACTATGGCTACACCTTC
d_gene: .
abundance: .
j_gene: TRBJ1-2
v_gene: TRBV7-2

CDR3aa: CSAEAGMNTEAFF
CDR3nt: TGCAGCGCCGAGGCAGGGATGAACACTGAAGCTTTCTTT
d_gene: .
abundance: .
j_gene: TRBJ1-1
v_gene: TRBV29-1

CDR3aa: CASSPGSRDEKLFF
CDR3nt: TGTGCCAGCAGCCCCGGGAGCCGGGATGAAAAACTGTTTTTT
d_gene: .
abundance: .
j_gene: TRBJ1-4
v_gene: TRBV5-6

CDR3aa: CASGRTLYNEQFF
CDR3nt: TGTGCCAGCGGGAGGACGCTTTACAATGAGCAGTTCTTC
d_gene: .
abundance: .
j_gene: TRBJ2-1
v_gene: TRBV7-2

CDR3aa: CASSIVSSGANVLTF
CDR3nt: TGTGCCAGTAGTATTGTTAGCTCTGGGGCCAACGTCCTGACTTTC
d_gene: .
abundance: once
j_gene: TRBJ2-6
v_gene: TRBV19

CDR3aa: CASRLSTAKGEKLFF
CDR3nt: TGTGCCAGCAGACTTTCTACCGCGAAGGGGGAAAAACTGTTTTTT
d_gene: .
abundance: once
j_gene: TRBJ1-4
v_gene: TRBV6-1

CDR3aa: CASSYLAGNQPQHF
CDR3nt: TGTGCCAGCAGTTACTTAGCAGGGAATCAGCCCCAGCATTTT
d_gene: .
abundance: .
j_gene: TRBJ1-5
v_gene: TRBV6-6

CDR3aa: CASSKGDTGELFF
CDR3nt: TGTGCCAGCAGTAAGGGGGACACCGGGGAGCTGTTTTTT
d_gene: .
abundance: .
j_gene: TRBJ2-2
v_gene: TRBV6-4

CDR3aa: CASSQRGDSLYNEQFF
CDR3nt: TGCGCCAGCAGCCAGAGGGGGGACAGTCTATACAATGAGCAGTTCTTC
d_gene: .
abundance: .
j_gene: TRBJ2-1
v_gene: TRBV4-3

CDR3aa: CASSDRTGGAYGYTF
CDR3nt: TGTGCCAGCAGTGACCGGACAGGGGGCGCTTATGGCTACACCTTC
d_gene: TRBD1
abundance: .
j_gene: TRBJ1-2
v_gene: TRBV6-2/TRBV6-3

CDR3aa: CAWSGGGKAAQETQYF
CDR3nt: TGTGCCTGGAGTGGGGGAGGGAAGGCAGCCCAAGAGACCCAGTACTTC
d_gene: TRBD2
abundance: .
j_gene: TRBJ2-5
v_gene: TRBV30

CDR3aa: CASTPGPEGLAGISYEQYF
CDR3nt: TGTGCCAGCACTCCGGGACCCGAGGGACTAGCGGGGATCTCCTACGAGCAGTACTTC
d_gene: TRBD2
abundance: .
j_gene: TRBJ2-7
v_gene: TRBV27

CDR3aa: CASNPPFLGRGNYGYTF
CDR3nt: TGTGCCAGCAACCCACCCTTCTTGGGGCGCGGTAACTATGGCTACACCTTC
d_gene: .
abundance: .
j_gene: TRBJ1-2
v_gene: TRBV7-2

CDR3aa: CASSPTATNEKLFF
CDR3nt: TGTGCCAGCAGCCCAACGGCAACTAATGAAAAACTGTTTTTT
d_gene: .
abundance: .
j_gene: TRBJ1-4
v_gene: TRBV7-8

CDR3aa: CASSLLAGASYNEQFF
CDR3nt: TGTGCCAGCAGCTTACTAGCGGGAGCCTCCTACAATGAGCAGTTCTTC
d_gene: TRBD2
abundance: .
j_gene: TRBJ2-1
v_gene: TRBV11-2

CDR3aa: CASSEVRIGSPLHF
CDR3nt: TGTGCCAGCAGCGAGGTGAGGATCGGTTCACCCCTCCACTTT
d_gene: .
abundance: .
j_gene: TRBJ1-6
v_gene: TRBV7-2

CDR3aa: CASSRDRGYGYTF
CDR3nt: TGTGCCAGCAGTCGAGACAGGGGCTATGGCTACACCTTC
d_gene: TRBD1
abundance: once
j_gene: TRBJ1-2
v_gene: TRBV6-5

CDR3aa: CASSAGTTPITDTQYF
CDR3nt: TGCGCCAGCAGTGCCGGGACTACACCAATCACAGATACGCAGTATTTT
d_gene: TRBD2
abundance: .
j_gene: TRBJ2-3
v_gene: TRBV10-1

CDR3aa: CASSLGVANVLTF
CDR3nt: TGTGCCAGCAGCTTAGGGGTAGCCAACGTCCTGACTTTC
d_gene: .
abundance: .
j_gene: TRBJ2-6
v_gene: TRBV6-6

CDR3aa: CASSQTGGRGGELFF
CDR3nt: TGCGCCAGCAGCCAAACAGGGGGCCGGGGCGGGGAGCTGTTTTTT
d_gene: TRBD1
abundance: .
j_gene: TRBJ2-2
v_gene: TRBV4-3

CDR3aa: CASSFRLAGALTGELFF
CDR3nt: TGTGCCAGCAGTTTCCGACTAGCGGGAGCTTTAACCGGGGAGCTGTTTTTT
d_gene: TRBD2
abundance: .
j_gene: TRBJ2-2
v_gene: TRBV27

CDR3aa: CASAKTPSNEQFF
CDR3nt: TGTGCCAGCGCCAAAACCCCCAGCAATGAGCAGTTCTTC
d_gene: .
abundance: .
j_gene: TRBJ2-1
v_gene: TRBV5-6

CDR3aa: CASKDTGGPQYF
CDR3nt: TGTGCCAGCAAAGATACAGGGGGACCGCAGTATTTT
d_gene: TRBD1
abundance: .
j_gene: TRBJ2-3
v_gene: TRBV5-6

CDR3aa: CASSAKNTEAFF
CDR3nt: TGTGCCAGCAGCGCGAAGAACACTGAAGCTTTCTTT
d_gene: .
abundance: .
j_gene: TRBJ1-1
v_gene: TRBV5-5